The 23 T cell receptor beta chains in this list originate from one sample, sequenced in a study of T cells in Graves' hyperthyroidism and ophthalmopathy (dated by TCRdb to about 2019). Preparation of the library involved multiplex PCR. Sequenced using an Illumina HiSeq 2000. Amplification of TCR beta CDR3 regions was carried out from RNA transcripts. The TCR CDR3 was subjected to a first round of RT-PCR using the HTBI primer set and the Qiagen OneStep RT-PCR kit. In TCRdb, the public reads were trimmed at Q25 with fastp and aligned with MiXCR, with productive beta chains retained. Entries that share a CDR3 protein sequence are merged under the most common genes and DNA. The sample profile shows approximately 740,000 distinct CDR3 sequences; about 14% of them were found once. In total, the top ten clones hold roughly a tenth of the sample. Input material: blood. These receptors originate from a woman aged 18-35 years with Graves' hyperthyroidism.

This clonotype was detected ten times or more. This sequence joins TRBV2 and TRBJ2-3; TRBD1 agrees at 10 bases. This CDR3 is 15 amino acids long. J gave up 4 bases and V 4 bases, and 5 bases lay outside the gene matches. Germline lookup yields CDR1 SNHLY and CDR2 FYNNEI. The DNA of the CDR3 is TGTGCCAGCAGTGGAGCGGACAGGGGGGCAGATACGCAGTATTTT. This translates into CASSGADRGADTQYF.

In its sample, this clonotype was seen a few times. The J gene is TRBJ1-2, the V gene TRBV10-3; no reliable D call. CDR1 and CDR2 (germline): ENHRY, SYGVKD. This CDR3 contains 13 residues. V was trimmed by 0 bases and J by 7 bases, leaving 9 bases between them. CDR3 DNA: TGTGCCATCAGTGAGTCTAGGGAAACTGGCTACACCTTC. Its translation is CAISESRETGYTF.

V gene TRBV4-3 combines with J gene TRBJ2-1; no firm D call. The ends were cut back, 4 bases at V and 0 bases at J, with 16 bases in the middle. Per the germline V gene, CDR1 is LGHNA and CDR2 is YSLEER. This CDR3 comprises 17 residues. The CDR3 loop is CASSPYTYGSSYNEQFF. The DNA for the CDR3 is TGCGCCAGCAGCCCTTACACTTACGGATCCTCCTACAATGAGCAGTTCTTC.

In DNA, the CDR3 is TGCAGTGCCCCAAGGGAGGGTATACCCAATGAGCAGTTCTTC. It is translated as CSAPREGIPNEQFF. The V gene is TRBV20-1, the J gene TRBJ2-1, with 7 nucleotides matching TRBD2. V dropped 6 bases and J dropped 6; count of bases not matched to a gene: 11. The CDR3 totals 14 residues. Germline CDR1 is DFQATT and CDR2 is SNEGSKA (reference sequence).

This clonotype was counted many times. Here the CDR3 reads CASSWDFQYSPLHF. The CDR3 DNA follows: TGTGCCAGCAGTTGGGACTTCCAGTATTCACCCCTCCACTTT. The genes are TRBV28 and TRBJ1-6; D might be TRBD1 (5 bases). There are 14 residues in the CDR3. Trimming cost V 4 bases and J 8 bases, with 12 bases left between them. Looked up from germline, CDR1 is MDHEN and CDR2 is SYDVKM.

The CDR3: CASSSLGILARYNEQFF. As DNA, the CDR3 is TGTGCCAGTAGTTCTTTGGGGATACTAGCGAGGTACAATGAGCAGTTCTTC. This chain uses TRBV19 with TRBJ2-1, with 7 bases that match TRBD2. V trimming: 5 bases; J trimming: 4 bases; junction bases outside the gene matches: 14. The CDR3 is made up of 17 amino acids. Germline CDR1 LNHDA, CDR2 SQIVND (reference sequence).

The chain couples TRBV20-1 to TRBJ2-1; 7 positions match TRBD2. Germline loops: CDR1 DFQATT, CDR2 SNEGSKA (reference sequence). The CDR3 spans 15 residues. Losses at the gene ends were 4 bases for V and 6 bases for J; bases not matched to a gene: 12. The CDR3 DNA reads TGCAGTGCTACCCCACGGGACTACCACACCAATGAGCAGTTCTTC. Its translation: CSATPRDYHTNEQFF.

This clonotype has just a few counts. The chain joins TRBV19 to TRBJ1-4, with D unresolved. Deletions cut 4 bases from V and 4 bases from J, with 7 bases between. The germline V gene has CDR1 LNHDA and CDR2 SQIVND (reference sequence). The CDR3 has 13 residues. The CDR3 spells CASSNRGNEKLFF. Written as DNA, the CDR3 is TGTGCCAGTAGTAATCGGGGTAATGAAAAACTGTTTTTT.

V and J are TRBV2 and TRBJ2-5, with 9 bases aligning to TRBD2. Trimming removed 1 base from V and 5 bases from J; junction bases left unmatched: 5. CDR3 length: 15 residues. The germline gives CDR1 SNHLY, CDR2 FYNNEI. The DNA of the CDR3 is TGTGCCAGCAGTGAAGAGGGACTAGCTGGGGAGACCCAGTACTTC. The encoded protein is CASSEEGLAGETQYF.

This clonotype has a count of ten or more. The chain has TRBV3-1 and TRBJ2-7; TRBD2 aligns across 9 bases. Germline lookup yields CDR1 LGHDT and CDR2 YNNKEL (reference sequence). The V segment lost 2 bases and the J segment 2 bases; nucleotides outside the gene matches: 4. The CDR3 runs 15 residues. The CDR3 nucleotides read TGTGCCAGCAGCCAAATAGCGGGAGTCGCCTACGAGCAGTACTTC. Its protein product is CASSQIAGVAYEQYF.

The DNA for the CDR3 is TGCGCCAGCAGTGGGGGGGGGCTAGCGGGAAAGGAGACCCAGTACTTC. It is translated as CASSGGGLAGKETQYF. The chain is built from TRBV10-1 and TRBJ2-5; 9 bases agree with TRBD2. Looked up from germline, CDR1 is WNHNN and CDR2 is SYGVQD (reference sequence). The V gene end was trimmed by 4 bases and the J gene end by 5 bases; junction bases not matched to a gene: 11. The CDR3 is 16 residues long.

The chain couples TRBV3-1 to TRBJ1-4; D unresolved. Trimming took off 1 base at V and 3 bases at J, with 27 bases between the two ends. This CDR3 has 21 residues. From germline, CDR1 is LGHDT and CDR2 YNNKEL (reference sequence). This chain's CDR3 is CASSQVAAPGDASEPNEKLFF. CDR3 DNA sequence: TGTGCCAGCAGCCAAGTAGCGGCCCCGGGAGACGCCTCAGAGCCTAATGAAAAACTGTTTTTT.

This clonotype was picked up a small number of times. The chain joins TRBV19 to TRBJ1-5; the D gene is possibly TRBD1 (5 bases). V was clipped by 5 bases and J by 7 bases, with 18 bases between them. Germline V gene lookup returns CDR1 LNHDA and CDR2 SQIVND (reference sequence). The CDR3 is 15 amino acids. This CDR3 reads CASSPQGGREQPQHF. The CDR3 nucleotides read TGTGCCAGTAGTCCTCAGGGAGGCCGAGAGCAGCCCCAGCATTTT. Combining the CDR3 with reference TRBV19 and TRBJ1-5 gives the whole variable domain DGGITQSPKYLFRKEGQNVTLSCEQNLNHDAMYWYRQDPGQGLRLIYYSQIVNDFQKGDIAEGYSVSREKKESFPLTVTSAQKNPTAFYLCASSPQGGREQPQHFGDGTRLSIL.

This chain joins TRBV13 and TRBJ2-2; D is unclear. Deletions cut 5 bases from V and 3 bases from J, with 10 bases between. CDR1 and CDR2 (germline): PRHDT, FYEKMQ (reference sequence). The CDR3 totals 14 residues. The CDR3 nucleotides are TGTGCCAGCAGCCTACTGGCATACACCGGGGAGCTGTTTTTT. It yields the protein CASSLLAYTGELFF.

This clonotype was detected many times. The chain recombines TRBV20-1 with TRBJ1-5; D might be TRBD1 (6 bases). The germline gives CDR1 DFQATT, CDR2 SNEGSKA (reference sequence). The CDR3 has 14 amino acids. V was shortened by 2 bases and J by 6 bases, with 14 bases between the two germline ends. The CDR3 nucleotides read TGCAGTGCTAGAATCAGGGACAAGGGTCAGCCCCAGCATTTT. It encodes CSARIRDKGQPQHF.

The CDR3 loop reads CASSFGGGLTYEQFF. In DNA form, the CDR3 reads TGCGCCAGCAGCTTTGGGGGGGGGTTGACCTACGAGCAGTTCTTC. The V call is TRBV5-1, the J call TRBJ2-1; 7 nucleotides match TRBD2. Germline trimming cut 2 bases from V and 10 bases from J; bases unmatched to any gene: 12. CDR1 SGHRS and CDR2 YFSETQ come from the germline V gene. The length of the CDR3 is 15 residues.

This clonotype has a count of ten or more. This rearrangement joins TRBV24-1 to TRBJ2-2; D gene uncertain. The V gene lost 0 bases and the J gene lost 7 bases, with 11 bases spanning the gap. CDR3 length equals 15 residues. Per the germline V gene, CDR1 is KGHDR and CDR2 is SFDVKD. The CDR3, as DNA: TGTGCCACCAGTGATTTGATGGGATCAGGCGGGGAGCTGTTTTTT. This sequence encodes CATSDLMGSGGELFF.

The rearrangement uses TRBV19 and TRBJ1-1; 8 bases are a match to TRBD1. Germline V CDR1 and CDR2: LNHDA, SQIVND (reference sequence). The CDR3 is made up of 14 amino acids. Trimming took 7 bases from V and 4 from J; bases not matched to a gene: 8. The CDR3 nucleotides read TGTGCCAGTATGGGGGACAGGATCACCACTGAAGCTTTCTTT. Protein: CASMGDRITTEAFF.

This chain links TRBV25-1 with TRBJ2-1; D is uncertain. This CDR3 contains 15 residues. Germline CDR1 and CDR2: MGHDK and SYGVNS. Trimming removed 8 bases at V and 5 bases at J, with 19 bases between. The CDR3 sequence: CASSPVGRRNNEQFF. The CDR3 DNA follows: TGTGCCAGCTCCCCGGTCGGCAGAAGAAACAATGAGCAGTTCTTC.

This clonotype was observed at least ten times. The chain uses TRBV6-2 or TRBV6-3 and TRBJ2-3; 7 nucleotides line up with TRBD1. Trimming took 5 bases from V and 2 from J; bases not matched to a gene: 7. The CDR3 is 15 amino acids. CDR1 and CDR2 (germline): MNHEY, SVGEGT. This CDR3 reads CASSQRTGPTDTQYF. The CDR3 DNA reads as TGTGCCAGCAGTCAACGGACAGGACCCACAGATACGCAGTATTTT.

This clonotype was observed a handful of times. The gene calls are TRBV20-1 and TRBJ1-6; TRBD1 matches at 10 bases. This CDR3 comprises 14 residues. Looked up from germline, CDR1 is DFQATT and CDR2 is SNEGSKA (reference sequence). Trimming removed 6 bases from V and 3 bases from J; junction bases left unmatched: 2. The CDR3 spells CSARTGGYNSPLHF. In DNA form, the CDR3 reads TGCAGTGCCAGGACAGGGGGCTATAATTCACCCCTCCACTTT.

This clonotype was picked up a small number of times. V usage is TRBV20-1 and J usage is TRBJ1-6; D unresolved. Per germline, CDR1 DFQATT and CDR2 SNEGSKA (reference sequence). The V gene lost 0 bases and the J gene lost 6 bases, with 9 bases spanning the gap. The CDR3 covers 14 residues. The CDR3 DNA sequence: TGCAGTGCTAGAGATTCGAGTGGTAATTCACCCCTCCACTTT. This gives the protein CSARDSSGNSPLHF.

This clonotype has only a few counts. The chain combines TRBV6-1 with TRBJ2-5, with D possibly being TRBD1 (5 bases). The V end lost 6 bases, the J end lost 2 bases, and 16 bases lay between the germline ends. The CDR3 consists of 15 residues. Germline values: CDR1 MNHNS, CDR2 SASEGT. CDR3 sequence: CASSHYLTEQETQYF. Here the CDR3 DNA reads TGTGCCAGCAGCCACTACCTGACAGAACAAGAGACCCAGTACTTC.